The rows below give T cell receptor beta chains drawn from one sample of a study of blood T cell repertoires in COVID-19. Profiling relied on immunoSEQ multiplex PCR, and the TCRdb table lists in-frame clones only, not all of them. The sample records 40,000 to 55,000 clones, roughly 87% being singletons. Material for sequencing was peripheral blood. These receptors came from a human donor in a cohort sampled during active COVID-19. The CDR3 runs from the conserved cysteine through the conserved F or W. Fields, in order: V gene, J gene, D gene, clone size, CDR3 protein, CDR3 DNA. D genes are given only for firm matches. Clone size appears in some rows only: once, few, many, or a class for an expanded clone.

V gene: TRBV27
J gene: TRBJ1-6
D gene: TRBD1
clone size: -
CDR3 protein: CATRGTFGSPLHF
CDR3 DNA: TGTGCCACCAGGGGGACTTTCGGGTCACCCCTCCACTTT

V gene: TRBV6-4
J gene: TRBJ2-5
D gene: -
clone size: -
CDR3 protein: CASSDSGEWSGAAETQYF
CDR3 DNA: TGTGCCAGCAGTGACTCGGGGGAATGGTCAGGGGCTGCGGAGACCCAGTACTTC

V gene: TRBV28
J gene: TRBJ1-5
D gene: TRBD1
clone size: -
CDR3 protein: CASSLEGAGQPQHF
CDR3 DNA: TGTGCCAGCAGTTTAGAGGGGGCGGGTCAGCCCCAGCATTTT

V gene: TRBV11-3
J gene: TRBJ2-4
D gene: TRBD2
clone size: -
CDR3 protein: CASSLREGLAKNIQYF
CDR3 DNA: TGTGCCAGCAGCCTTCGGGAGGGCCTAGCCAAAAACATTCAGTACTTC

V gene: TRBV13
J gene: TRBJ1-2
D gene: TRBD1
clone size: -
CDR3 protein: CASSLGRTGDDYGYTF
CDR3 DNA: TGTGCCAGCAGCTTAGGCCGGACAGGGGATGACTATGGCTACACCTTC

V gene: TRBV9
J gene: TRBJ2-2
D gene: -
clone size: -
CDR3 protein: CASTIGTAPTGELFF
CDR3 DNA: TGTGCCAGCACCATCGGAACAGCCCCCACCGGGGAGCTGTTTTTT

V gene: TRBV12-2
J gene: TRBJ2-1
D gene: -
clone size: -
CDR3 protein: CASRLEPRRSRAEKGYEQFF
CDR3 DNA: TGTGCAAGTCGCTTAGAGCCCCGTCGGTCTAGAGCGGAAAAGGGATATGAGCAGTTCTTC

V gene: TRBV5-5
J gene: TRBJ1-4
D gene: -
clone size: -
CDR3 protein: CASSLVSQGGEKLFF
CDR3 DNA: TGTGCCAGCAGCTTGGTTAGCCAGGGAGGGGAAAAACTGTTTTTT

V gene: TRBV19
J gene: TRBJ1-3
D gene: -
clone size: once
CDR3 protein: CASQVFSGNTIYF
CDR3 DNA: TGTGCCAGTCAGGTATTCTCTGGAAACACCATATATTTT

V gene: TRBV5-5
J gene: TRBJ1-2
D gene: -
clone size: -
CDR3 protein: CASSYTQANYGYTF
CDR3 DNA: TGTGCCAGCAGCTACACACAGGCAAACTATGGCTACACCTTC

V gene: TRBV6-2/TRBV6-3
J gene: TRBJ1-6
D gene: TRBD1
clone size: -
CDR3 protein: CASSRWGQDSPLHF
CDR3 DNA: TGTGCCAGCAGCCGATGGGGACAGGATTCACCCCTCCACTTT